The following is a T cell receptor (beta chain) sequence with its context. This sample is part of a study of cytomegalovirus exposure and HLA in healthy donors. CDR1 and CDR2 from the germline V gene are MNHNS and SASEGT. V lost 3 bases to trimming and J lost 4 bases, with 11 bases between them. The CDR3 consists of 14 residues. The PCR was carried out with 60 Vbeta primers and 13 Jbeta primers. Libraries were prepared by immunoSEQ multiplex PCR; TCRdb keeps only in-frame clonotypes and omits some of them. The data show some 150,000 clones, approximately 78% seen once. The TCR sequence derives from a man aged 40-55 years in good health and CMV-seropositive. The rearrangement uses TRBV6-1 and TRBJ2-3; D is perhaps TRBD1 (6 bases). Sequencing was performed on PBMCs. The CDR3 DNA reads as TGTGCCAGCAGTGACAGGGGCCCCCCAGATACGCAGTATTTT. Translation gives CASSDRGPPDTQYF.